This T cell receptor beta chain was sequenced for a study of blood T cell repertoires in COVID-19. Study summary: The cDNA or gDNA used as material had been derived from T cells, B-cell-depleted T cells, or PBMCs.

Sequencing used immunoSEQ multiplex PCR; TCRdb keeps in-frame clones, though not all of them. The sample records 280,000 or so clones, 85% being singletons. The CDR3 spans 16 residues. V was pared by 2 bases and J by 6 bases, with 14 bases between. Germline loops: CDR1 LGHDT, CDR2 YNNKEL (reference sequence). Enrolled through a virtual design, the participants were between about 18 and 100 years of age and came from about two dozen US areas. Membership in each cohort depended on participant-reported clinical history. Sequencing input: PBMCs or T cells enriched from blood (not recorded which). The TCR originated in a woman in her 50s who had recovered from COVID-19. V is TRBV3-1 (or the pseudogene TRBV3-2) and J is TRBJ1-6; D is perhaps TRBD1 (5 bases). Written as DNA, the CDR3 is TGTGCCAGCAGCCAAAGTGGGACTCGGGGTAATTCACCCCTCCACTTT. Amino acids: CASSQSGTRGNSPLHF.